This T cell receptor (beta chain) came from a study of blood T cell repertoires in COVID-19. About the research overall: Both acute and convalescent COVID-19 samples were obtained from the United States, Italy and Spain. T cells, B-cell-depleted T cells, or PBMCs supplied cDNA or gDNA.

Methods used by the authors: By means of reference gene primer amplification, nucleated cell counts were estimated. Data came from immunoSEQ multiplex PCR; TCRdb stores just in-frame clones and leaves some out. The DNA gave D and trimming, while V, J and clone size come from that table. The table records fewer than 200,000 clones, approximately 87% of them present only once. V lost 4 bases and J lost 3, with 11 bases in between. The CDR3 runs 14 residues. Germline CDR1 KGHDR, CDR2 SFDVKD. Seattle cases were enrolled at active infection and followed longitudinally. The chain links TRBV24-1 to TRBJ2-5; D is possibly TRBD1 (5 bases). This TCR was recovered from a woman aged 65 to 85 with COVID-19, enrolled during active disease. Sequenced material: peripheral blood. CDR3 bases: TGTGCCACCAGTGAGGCCAGGGAAAAAGAGACCCAGTACTTC. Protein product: CATSEAREKETQYF.